This T cell receptor (beta chain) was recovered during a study of CD8+ T cells in alopecia areata. Reverse transcribed after extraction, RNA yielded cDNA as the sequencing template. This table comes from immunoSEQ multiplex PCR, and its TCRdb copy is limited to in-frame clones, with some not included. Captured here are more than 250,000 clones, none seen once; the top ten comprise 1.2%. Researchers sorted pooled cutaneous lymph node cells on the basis of CD4, CD8alpha, NKG2D, NKG2ACE and other markers. Turning to this clone: Here the gene names and germline are mouse. Read data end 4 residues before the CDR3 end; the end is taken from the germline J gene.

CDR3 length: 13 residues. V gave up 2 bases and J gave up 0 bases, with 6 bases separating them. Germline CDR1 is GKSSPN and CDR2 is SITVG. The origin of this receptor is a C3H/HeJ mouse with alopecia areata. This mouse strain has H2-k as its MHC haplotype. The sample was CD4+ T cells sorted from a lymph node. This sequence joins TRBV31 and TRBJ2-3; no definite D call. The CDR3 reads CAWSSSSAETLYF. CDR3 DNA, as far as it was read: TGTGCCTGGAGTTCTTCTAGTGCAGAA.